A single sample is the source of the 28 T cell receptor beta chains below, sequenced in a study of shared clonotypes between healthy human individuals. Produced via immunoSEQ multiplex PCR; TCRdb's table is partial and in-frame only. The sample consists of about 1.4 million clones, around 97% of them appearing once. Input material: naive CD4+ T cells sorted from blood. Subset described: CD45RA+ positively selected. The receptors were gathered from a man aged 25 to 45 in good health.

The rearrangement joins TRBV9 to TRBJ2-7; no definite D call. The germline gives CDR1 SGDLS, CDR2 YYNGEE. Trimming stripped 4 bases from V and 2 bases from J, with 16 bases between. This CDR3 comprises 15 residues. CDR3 sequence (DNA): TGTGCCAGCAGCACGGCCGGAGTCCAGACCTACGAGCAGTACTTC. Protein: CASSTAGVQTYEQYF.

The chain is built from TRBV11-1 and TRBJ1-1; no clear D gene. V lost 1 base and J lost 0, with 12 bases in between. The CDR3 length is 16 residues. Germline CDR1 reads SGHAT; CDR2 reads FQDESV (reference sequence). The DNA of the CDR3 is TGTGCCAGCAGCTTAGTTCCTGCCAGCCTGAACACTGAAGCTTTCTTT. Encoded protein: CASSLVPASLNTEAFF.

This clone was detected once. This CDR3 is also generated by other DNA sequences in the sample. The chain couples TRBV5-1 to TRBJ2-5; perhaps TRBD1 as D (6 bases). The CDR3 is made up of 13 amino acids. V lost 2 bases, J lost 4 bases, and 9 bases lay in between. The germline CDR1 and CDR2 sequences are SGHRS and YFSETQ. CDR3 coding DNA: TGCGCCAGCAGCTTAGGGGGAGTAGAGACCCAGTACTTC. It encodes CASSLGGVETQYF.

The rearrangement links TRBV11-2 to TRBJ2-5, with 7 bases aligning to TRBD2. Germline loops: CDR1 SGHAT, CDR2 FQNNGV. J lost 5 bases, V lost 5 bases, and 5 bases had no gene match. The CDR3 extends over 13 amino acids. The DNA of the CDR3 is TGTGCCAGCAGCCGACCCGGGGGGGAGACCCAGTACTTC. It translates to CASSRPGGETQYF. Looking up the rest from reference TRBV11-2 and TRBJ2-5 gives the full variable domain: EAGVAQSPRYKIIEKRQSVAFWCNPISGHATLYWYQQILGQGPKLLIQFQNNGVVDDSQLPKDRFSAERLKGVDSTLKIQPAKLEDSAVYLCASSRPGGETQYFGPGTRLLVL.

V gene TRBV28 combines with J gene TRBJ2-7, with TRBD1 as a possible D gene (6 bases). Germline CDR1 reads MDHEN; CDR2 reads SYDVKM. The CDR3 runs to 16 residues. With 6 bases removed from V and 1 base from J, the gap between germline ends came to 19 bases. The DNA of the CDR3 is TGTGCCAGCAGCCCAATCACAGGGAAAGGATCCTACGAGCAGTACTTC. It codes for CASSPITGKGSYEQYF. The whole variable domain, remainder taken from reference TRBV28 and TRBJ2-7, is DVKVTQSSRYLVKRTGEKVFLECVQDMDHENMFWYRQDPGLGLRLIYFSYDVKMKEKGDIPEGYSVSREKKERFSLILESASTNQTSMYLCASSPITGKGSYEQYFGPGTRLTVT.

The V and J genes are TRBV6-5 and TRBJ2-7; 11 nucleotides agree with TRBD1. V lost 2 bases and J lost 5; bases outside the gene matches: 5. Looked up from germline, CDR1 is MNHEY and CDR2 is SVGAGI. This CDR3 spans 15 amino acids. The CDR3 DNA sequence: TGTGCCAGCAGTTACCGAGGACAGGGGGCTAACGAGCAGTACTTC. It specifies CASSYRGQGANEQYF.

The V call is TRBV7-8, the J call TRBJ2-2; TRBD1 matches at 7 bases. The CDR3 runs 14 residues. Germline V gene sequence: CDR1 SGHVS, CDR2 FQNEAQ. The V segment lost 5 bases and the J segment 9 bases; nucleotides outside the gene matches: 9. The CDR3 nucleotides are TGTGCCAGCAGCCCTCGAGGACAGGCCCGGGAGCTGTTTTTT. It yields the protein CASSPRGQARELFF.

The genes are TRBV5-1 and TRBJ1-1; a possible D gene is TRBD1 (5 bases). V gave up 5 bases and J gave up 10 bases, with 30 bases separating them. This CDR3 is built from 17 residues. Germline CDR1 reads SGHRS; CDR2 reads YFSETQ. In DNA, the CDR3 is TGCGCCAGCAGAAAGACCGGGGGATCGCATGCCCCCAACAGAGCTTTCTTT. It is translated as CASRKTGGSHAPNRAFF.

On this clone itself: The sample holds other DNA sequences that translate to the same CDR3. The V gene is TRBV6-1, the J gene TRBJ2-7, with 9 bases aligning to TRBD1. Germline V lookup: CDR1 MNHNS, CDR2 SASEGT. J gave up 3 bases and V 4 bases, and 1 base lay outside the gene matches. The CDR3 has 13 residues. The CDR3 protein is CASSGTGDYEQYF. The CDR3 bases are TGTGCCAGCAGTGGGACAGGGGACTACGAGCAGTACTTC.

The rearrangement joins TRBV11-1 to TRBJ2-1, with TRBD2 as a possible D gene (5 bases). The germline V gene has CDR1 SGHAT and CDR2 FQDESV (reference sequence). The CDR3 runs 14 residues. V lost 3 bases and J 8 bases, leaving 14 bases between the germline ends. The CDR3 loop is CASSLEVTRDEQFF. CDR3 sequence (DNA): TGTGCCAGCAGCTTGGAGGTCACGAGGGATGAGCAGTTCTTC.

J is TRBJ2-7 and V is TRBV28; perhaps D is TRBD1 or TRBD2 (5 bases each). The CDR3 loop spans 16 amino acids. CDR1 is MDHEN, CDR2 SYDVKM, per germline. Trimming removed 5 bases from V and 3 bases from J, with 20 bases in between. The CDR3 DNA sequence: TGTGCCAGCAGTACCGAATTGGGACCTAACCTCTACGAGCAGTACTTC. This codes for CASSTELGPNLYEQYF.

The chain employs TRBV6-1 and TRBJ2-1, with D hard to call. The germline V and J ends were trimmed by 3 bases and 11 bases, with 14 bases remaining between them. CDR3 size: 13 residues. Germline assignment: CDR1 MNHNS and CDR2 SASEGT. CDR3 protein: CASSDTVFVQQFF. The CDR3 region has the DNA TGTGCCAGCAGTGACACTGTTTTCGTCCAGCAGTTCTTC.

This chain links TRBV6-5 with TRBJ2-2, with D unclear. Germline CDR1 MNHEY, CDR2 SVGAGI. The length of the CDR3 is 13 residues. V lost 7 bases and J lost 0, with 6 bases in between. In DNA, the CDR3 is TGTGCCAGCACGGGTGCGAACACCGGGGAGCTGTTTTTT. Translating it yields CASTGANTGELFF.

The chain uses TRBV5-1 and TRBJ1-2; 7 bases fit TRBD1. This CDR3 region has 14 residues. CDR1 and CDR2 from the germline V gene are SGHRS and YFSETQ. J gave up 3 bases and V 4 bases, and 6 bases lay outside the gene matches. CDR3 residues: CASSVSGTDYGYTF. The CDR3 DNA reads TGCGCCAGCAGCGTATCCGGGACAGACTATGGCTACACCTTC.

The V and J genes are TRBV6-5 and TRBJ2-3; D gene ambiguous. Germline-derived CDR1 and CDR2 are MNHEY and SVGAGI. This CDR3 comprises 15 residues. V was clipped by 6 bases and J by 4 bases, with 17 bases between them. CDR3 sequence: CASRTRLAGADTQYF. The CDR3 bases are TGTGCCAGCAGAACCAGGTTGGCTGGAGCAGATACGCAGTATTTT.

The chain joins TRBV15 to TRBJ2-7, with D hard to call. Trimming shortened V by 0 bases and J by 7 bases, and 16 bases separated the two germline ends. Germline CDR1 is LNHNV and CDR2 is YYDKDF (reference sequence). The CDR3 spans 15 residues. The CDR3 region is CATSRERTVPNEQYF. The CDR3 coding sequence is TGTGCCACCAGCAGAGAGAGGACGGTACCCAATGAGCAGTACTTC.

The rearrangement links TRBV6-1 to TRBJ2-7; D not resolved. V was shortened by 3 bases and J by 3 bases, with 15 bases between the two germline ends. The V gene's germline CDR1 is MNHNS and CDR2 SASEGT. The CDR3 has 15 amino acids. CDR3 DNA sequence: TGTGCCAGCAGTGATGCGCTGGGCAGAAACTACGAGCAGTACTTC. It is translated as CASSDALGRNYEQYF.

The rearrangement joins TRBV28 to TRBJ2-7, with D possibly being TRBD1 (6 bases). The CDR3 contains 15 residues. Germline lookup yields CDR1 MDHEN and CDR2 SYDVKM. Between the trimmed V and J ends, which lost 6 bases and 1 base, there was a span of 16 bases. The CDR3 DNA is TGTGCCAGCAGCCGAGTACAGGGCTTATCCTACGAGCAGTACTTC. It yields the protein CASSRVQGLSYEQYF.

This rearrangement joins TRBV5-1 to TRBJ2-1, with D perhaps TRBD1 (5 bases). The length of the CDR3 is 13 residues. Germline V gene lookup returns CDR1 SGHRS and CDR2 YFSETQ. Trimming cost V 4 bases and J 12 bases, with 17 bases left between them. The CDR3 sequence: CASSIGAVELQFF. Here the CDR3 DNA reads TGCGCCAGCAGCATTGGGGCGGTAGAACTGCAGTTCTTC.

This chain connects TRBV7-3 to TRBJ1-2; 7 positions agree with TRBD1. CDR1 and CDR2 (germline): SGHTA, FQGTGA. Trimming cost V 4 bases and J 8 bases; bases outside gene matches: 13. The CDR3 sequence is 15 residues long. CDR3 region: CASSSELTGLGGYTF. DNA of the CDR3: TGTGCCAGCAGCTCTGAATTGACAGGGTTGGGCGGCTACACCTTC.

The chain employs TRBV2 and TRBJ1-2; D unclear. V lost 3 bases and J lost 3, with 8 bases in between. This CDR3 region has 13 residues. CDR1 and CDR2 from the germline V gene are SNHLY and FYNNEI. The CDR3 region is CASSDRVYYGYTF. CDR3 in DNA: TGTGCCAGCAGTGATCGAGTTTACTATGGCTACACCTTC.

The gene calls are TRBV7-3 and TRBJ2-3; 8 bases line up with TRBD2. CDR3 length: 20 residues. Germline loops: CDR1 SGHTA, CDR2 FQGTGA. Trimming took 5 bases from V and 2 from J; bases not matched to a gene: 21. The CDR3 here is CASSSLGRGLDVRATDTQYF. CDR3 DNA: TGTGCCAGCAGCAGTCTCGGACGGGGACTAGACGTGAGGGCCACAGATACGCAGTATTTT.

The V gene is TRBV6-5, the J gene TRBJ1-1, with a possible D match to TRBD1 (5 bases). This CDR3 has 13 residues. Trimming took off 6 bases at V and 0 bases at J, with 8 bases between the two ends. The germline gives CDR1 MNHEY, CDR2 SVGAGI. This CDR3 reads CASSQTVNTEAFF. CDR3 DNA: TGTGCCAGCAGCCAGACAGTGAACACTGAAGCTTTCTTT.

The genes are TRBV29-1 and TRBJ2-7; possibly TRBD1 for D (5 bases). CDR1 and CDR2 (germline): SQVTM, ANQGSEA. This CDR3 is 14 amino acids long. The germline V and J ends were trimmed by 7 bases and 2 bases, with 18 bases remaining between them. The CDR3 DNA reads TGCAGCGGGAACAAGCTGGACAAGACCTACGAGCAGTACTTC. It codes for CSGNKLDKTYEQYF.

V gene TRBV5-1 combines with J gene TRBJ1-1; tentative D call: TRBD1 (5 bases). Germline V CDR1 and CDR2: SGHRS, YFSETQ. This CDR3 has 14 amino acids. Trimming shortened V by 4 bases and J by 4 bases, and 14 bases separated the two germline ends. Here the CDR3 DNA reads TGCGCCAGCAGCATGGCGACAGAGGGCACTGAAGCTTTCTTT. Protein: CASSMATEGTEAFF.

The chain links TRBV4-1 to TRBJ2-5, with 9 bases aligning to TRBD2. The CDR3 is 14 amino acids. Trimming cost V 4 bases and J 4 bases; bases outside gene matches: 4. Germline lookup yields CDR1 MGHRA and CDR2 YSYEKL. The CDR3 DNA sequence: TGCGCCAGCAGCCTCGGACTAGCGTTAGAGACCCAGTACTTC. This encodes CASSLGLALETQYF.

This chain connects TRBV11-3 to TRBJ2-5, with D possibly matching TRBD1 (6 bases). CDR3 size: 16 residues. CDR1 and CDR2 from the germline V gene are SGHNT and YENEEA. Trimming pared 1 base from V and 2 bases from J, leaving 14 bases between. The CDR3: CASSLGDRGQQETQYF. The CDR3 nucleotides read TGTGCCAGCAGCTTAGGGGATAGAGGACAGCAAGAGACCCAGTACTTC.

J is TRBJ2-4 and V is TRBV5-6; D is unclear. The V end lost 4 bases, the J end lost 6 bases, and 11 bases lay between the germline ends. The V gene's germline CDR1 is SGHDT and CDR2 YYEEEE. CDR3 length: 13 residues. CDR3 nucleotide sequence: TGTGCCAGCAGCAGGACCGGGCCAAACATTCAGTACTTC. It codes for CASSRTGPNIQYF.